A selection of T cell receptor beta chains follows, all from one sample in a study of identical twins' blood T cells. TCRdb reprocessed the 5' RACE reads via MiXCR and lists one record per CDR3 protein. The sample consists of roughly 380,000 distinct CDR3 sequences, around 30% of them appearing once. Sequencing input: PBMCs. These receptors came from a woman aged 18 to 55 in good health. CDR3s include the opening cysteine and the closing phenylalanine or tryptophan. The order of the fields is clone size, V gene, D gene, J gene, CDR3 protein, CDR3 DNA. A D gene is named only where the DNA matches it firmly. The listing skips clone size in some rows; elsewhere it reads once, few, many or a size class.

.,TRBV6-2/TRBV6-3,.,TRBJ1-2,CASSRRTGSYGYTF,TGTGCCAGCAGTCGAAGAACAGGGAGCTATGGCTACACCTTC
.,TRBV12-3/TRBV12-4,.,TRBJ1-2,CASRPGKALNINYGYTF,TGTGCCAGCAGGCCGGGGAAAGCCCTAAATATTAACTATGGCTACACCTTC
many,TRBV20-1,.,TRBJ2-5,CSARREVETQYF,TGCAGTGCTCGCAGGGAAGTGGAGACCCAGTACTTC
.,TRBV12-5,TRBD1,TRBJ1-1,CASGPDRGASF,TGTGCTAGTGGACCGGACAGGGGTGCTTCCTTT
.,TRBV11-2,.,TRBJ1-4,CASSLVATNEKLFF,TGTGCCAGCAGCTTAGTTGCAACTAATGAAAAACTGTTTTTT
.,TRBV28,.,TRBJ2-3,CASSLGGFSTDTQYF,TGTGCCAGCAGTTTAGGGGGATTTTCCACAGATACGCAGTATTTT
few,TRBV29-1,.,TRBJ2-1,CSVEDPSSSSYNEQFF,TGCAGCGTTGAAGACCCTAGCAGTAGCTCCTACAATGAGCAGTTCTTC
few,TRBV9,TRBD1,TRBJ1-4,CASSLLGGDREKLFF,TGTGCCAGCAGTCTCCTAGGAGGGGACAGAGAAAAACTGTTTTTT
.,TRBV5-1,.,TRBJ2-2,CASRPRDGSAGELFF,TGCGCCAGCAGACCTAGGGACGGGTCGGCCGGGGAGCTGTTTTTT
few,TRBV5-1,TRBD1,TRBJ1-1,CASREDGTAAFF,TGCGCCAGCCGCGAAGACGGGACAGCGGCTTTCTTT
.,TRBV2,.,TRBJ2-4,CASSERRSIAKNIQYF,TGTGCCAGCAGTGAACGGCGGTCCATAGCCAAAAACATTCAGTACTTC
.,TRBV20-1,TRBD2,TRBJ2-1,CSARAGSSGGGSEQFF,TGCAGTGCTAGAGCGGGATCCAGCGGGGGGGGTTCAGAGCAGTTCTTC
many,TRBV5-1,TRBD1,TRBJ1-2,CASSDDRGLAPSYGYTF,TGCGCCAGCAGCGACGACAGGGGTCTAGCTCCTAGCTATGGCTACACCTTC
many,TRBV12-3/TRBV12-4,.,TRBJ1-1,CASSYRGGNTEAFF,TGTGCCAGCAGTTATAGAGGGGGGAACACTGAAGCTTTCTTT
.,TRBV5-1,.,TRBJ2-1,CASSFSRSVHEQFF,TGCGCCAGCAGCTTTTCCCGAAGTGTCCATGAGCAGTTCTTC
.,TRBV12-3/TRBV12-4,.,TRBJ1-5,CASSPGALRNQPQHF,TGTGCCAGCAGTCCTGGAGCACTACGCAATCAGCCCCAGCATTTT
few,TRBV20-1,.,TRBJ1-4,CSAHGDEKLFF,TGCAGTGCCCACGGCGATGAAAAACTGTTTTTT
many,TRBV10-3,.,TRBJ1-1,CAISPGRDRNTEAFF,TGTGCCATCAGCCCGGGAAGGGACCGGAACACTGAAGCTTTCTTT
many,TRBV10-3,.,TRBJ2-2,CAIFKDSQRGGELFF,TGTGCCATCTTTAAAGATTCCCAAAGGGGCGGGGAGCTGTTTTTT
few,TRBV6-4,TRBD1,TRBJ1-1,CASRDRERAFF,TGTGCCAGCAGAGACAGGGAAAGAGCTTTCTTT
.,TRBV19,.,TRBJ2-7,CASSIAGNYEQYF,TGTGCCAGTAGTATTGCAGGAAACTACGAGCAGTACTTC
few,TRBV27,.,TRBJ2-7,CASSFLVDSSYEQYF,TGTGCCAGCAGTTTTCTGGTCGACAGCTCCTACGAGCAGTACTTC
few,TRBV27,.,TRBJ2-5,CASSFGRTQYF,TGTGCCAGCAGTTTCGGTCGGACCCAGTACTTC
.,TRBV2,.,TRBJ1-3,CASTTLGNTIYF,TGTGCCAGCACCACCCTCGGAAACACCATATATTTT
.,TRBV7-9,.,TRBJ1-2,CASSLPARAGGYTF,TGTGCCAGCAGCTTACCGGCCAGGGCGGGTGGCTACACCTTC
.,TRBV6-1,TRBD1,TRBJ2-2,CASMGTAYTGELFF,TGTGCCAGCATGGGGACAGCCTACACCGGGGAGCTGTTTTTT
few,TRBV12-3/TRBV12-4,.,TRBJ2-1,CASSFRGVDEQFF,TGTGCCAGCAGTTTTCGGGGAGTCGATGAGCAGTTCTTC
.,TRBV20-1,.,TRBJ2-1,CSGDYRASNEQFF,TGCAGTGGGGATTACAGGGCCTCCAATGAGCAGTTCTTC
few,TRBV7-9,.,TRBJ1-1,CASSSVTNTEAFF,TGTGCCAGCAGCTCTGTCACGAACACTGAAGCTTTCTTT
many,TRBV29-1,TRBD1,TRBJ2-3,CSVAGTASTDTQYF,TGCAGCGTTGCCGGGACAGCGAGCACAGATACGCAGTATTTT
.,TRBV29-1,TRBD1,TRBJ1-2,CSVVRDRDDSYTF,TGCAGCGTTGTCCGGGACAGGGATGATAGCTACACCTTC
.,TRBV13,.,TRBJ1-1,CASSLTGVNTDAFF,TGTGCCAGCAGCTTAACCGGGGTGAACACTGACGCTTTCTTT